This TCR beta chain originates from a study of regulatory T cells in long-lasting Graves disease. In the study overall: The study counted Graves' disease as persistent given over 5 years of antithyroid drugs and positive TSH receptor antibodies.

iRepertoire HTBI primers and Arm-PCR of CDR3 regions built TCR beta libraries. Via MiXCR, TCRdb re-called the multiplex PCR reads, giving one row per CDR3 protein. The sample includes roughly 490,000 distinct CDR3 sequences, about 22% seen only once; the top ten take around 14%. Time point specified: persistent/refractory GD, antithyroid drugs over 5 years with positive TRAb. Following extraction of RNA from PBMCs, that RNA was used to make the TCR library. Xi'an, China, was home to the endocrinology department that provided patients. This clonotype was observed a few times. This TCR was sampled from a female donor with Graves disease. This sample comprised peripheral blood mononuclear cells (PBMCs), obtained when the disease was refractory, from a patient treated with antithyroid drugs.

CDR3 sequence reads: CSVGGGGFSYEQYF. CDR3 DNA sequence: TGCAGCGTAGGGGGAGGGGGGTTCTCCTACGAGCAGTACTTC. The chain links TRBV29-1 to TRBJ2-7; possibly TRBD2 for D (7 bases). Trimming shortened V by 6 bases and J by 0 bases, and 15 bases separated the two germline ends. CDR1 SQVTM and CDR2 ANQGSEA come from the germline V gene. The CDR3 extends over 14 amino acids.